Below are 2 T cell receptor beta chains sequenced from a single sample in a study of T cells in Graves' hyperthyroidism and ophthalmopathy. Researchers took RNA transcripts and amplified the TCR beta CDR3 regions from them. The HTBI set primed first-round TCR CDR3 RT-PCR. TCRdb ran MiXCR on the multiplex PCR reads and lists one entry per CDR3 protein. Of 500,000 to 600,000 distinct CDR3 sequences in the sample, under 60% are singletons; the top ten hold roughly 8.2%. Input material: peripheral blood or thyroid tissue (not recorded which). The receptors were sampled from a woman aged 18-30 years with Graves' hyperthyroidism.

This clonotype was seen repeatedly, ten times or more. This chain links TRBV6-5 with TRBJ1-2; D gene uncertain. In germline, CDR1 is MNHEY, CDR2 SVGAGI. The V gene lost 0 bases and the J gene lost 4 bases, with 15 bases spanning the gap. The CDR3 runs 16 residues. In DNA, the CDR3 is TGTGCCAGCAGTTACTCGCACAGCTATGTCTTCTATGGCTACACCTTC. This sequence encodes CASSYSHSYVFYGYTF.

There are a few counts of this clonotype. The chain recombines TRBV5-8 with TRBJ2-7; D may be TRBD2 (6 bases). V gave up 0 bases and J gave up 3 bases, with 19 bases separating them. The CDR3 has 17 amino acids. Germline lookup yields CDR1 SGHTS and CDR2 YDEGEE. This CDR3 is CASSLEAAGLAFYEQYF. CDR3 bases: TGTGCCAGCAGCTTGGAAGCAGCGGGCCTAGCCTTCTACGAGCAGTACTTC.